The present entry profiles one TCR beta chain with its context. Its specificity is not known. Blood RNA was derived from unsorted whole blood, and germline DNA was extracted too. Patients in the cohort were treatment-naive and living with chronic HBV infection. This sample was taken from a study of tumor-infiltrating lymphocytes in primary liver carcinoma. CDR1 is MNHEY and CDR2 is SVGAGI in the germline V gene. The CDR3 extends over 17 amino acids. Starting material of roughly 0.45 ug total RNA yielded TCR beta cDNA via a constant-region primer. The TCR beta library was amplified through three nested multiplex PCR rounds in a modified ARM-PCR procedure. TRBV1-TRBV30 forward primers paired with a C-beta reverse primer were used in the first two PCR rounds, which ran about 11 cycles each. In TCRdb, the multiplex PCR reads were re-called with MiXCR into one record per CDR3 protein. The sample has over 250,000 distinct CDR3 sequences; around three fifths are singletons.

Whole-study results and caveats: The study found tumor-adjacent and tumor-blood pairs overlapped less than tumor region pairs.

This receptor was taken from a woman aged 25-40 years with primary liver carcinoma and hepatitis B virus infection. The chain couples TRBV6-5 to TRBJ2-2; 8 nucleotides line up with TRBD2. Sequenced input: peripheral blood. CDR3 amino acids: CAAVLQPAGGVVGELFF. The DNA of the CDR3 is TGTGCAGCAGTACTTCAACCGGCGGGAGGAGTTGTCGGGGAGCTGTTTTTT.